This T cell receptor beta chain derives from a study of cytomegalovirus exposure and HLA in healthy donors. A multiplex PCR was run with 60 Vbeta primers and 13 Jbeta primers. Profiling relied on immunoSEQ multiplex PCR, and the TCRdb table lists in-frame clones only, not all of them. The data hold about 160,000 clones, with 82% observed a single time. The CDR3 has 15 amino acids. V was shortened by 5 bases and J by 7 bases, with 15 bases between the two germline ends. Germline CDR1 is MDHEN and CDR2 is SYDVKM. Details on this clone: What it recognizes is unknown.

General observations from the study: It was reportedly the case that the classifier diagnosed cytomegalovirus status with high specificity and sensitivity. In terms of immune exposure information, only CMV serostatus was available. HLA-A and HLA-B allele assignments for most subjects were reportedly predicted accurately using TCR beta sequences. Across HLA loci, a later analysis found differing TCR association rates, with DRB1 most and HLA-C fewest.

The sample consisted of PBMCs. The receptor was isolated from a girl between 2 and 10 years old in good health and CMV-seropositive. The chain has TRBV28 and TRBJ1-6, with TRBD1 as a possible D gene (5 bases). CDR3 sequence reads: CASSISRGGNSPLHF. The CDR3 DNA is TGTGCCAGCAGTATCTCTAGGGGAGGGAATTCACCCCTCCACTTT.